Reported below is one T cell receptor (beta chain). Clones were read by immunoSEQ multiplex PCR, and TCRdb kept only the in-frame ones, dropping some. The table shows under 70,000 clones, with 80% to 95% occurring only once. Between the trimmed V and J ends, which lost 8 bases and 6 bases, there was a span of 23 bases. Germline V gene sequence: CDR1 SQVTM, CDR2 ANQGSEA. The CDR3 runs 14 residues. This sample stems from a study of T cell changes during pregnancy in multiple sclerosis. The receptor's source is a female donor in good health, enrolled as a control in a pregnancy study. Source: peripheral blood, taken in the third trimester of pregnancy. This chain joins TRBV29-1 and TRBJ2-7; maybe TRBD1 (6 bases). The CDR3 protein is CSIQEQGFGFEQYF. The CDR3, as DNA: TGCAGCATCCAGGAACAGGGTTTCGGCTTCGAGCAGTACTTC.